This entry lists 2 T cell receptor beta chains sequenced from one sample in a study of blood T cell repertoires in COVID-19. TCRdb's table, derived via immunoSEQ multiplex PCR, lists solely in-frame clones and lacks some. The sample lists 150,000 to 200,000 clones; 88% were seen once. Material for sequencing was PBMCs or T cells enriched from blood (not recorded which). These receptors were obtained from a woman between 18 and 29 years old who had recovered from COVID-19.

The rearrangement joins TRBV11-3 to TRBJ2-1; D is unresolved. Trimming left V 7 bases short and J 8 bases short, with 21 bases between. Germline CDR1 and CDR2: SGHNT and YENEEA. The CDR3 has 15 residues. The CDR3 nucleotides read TGTGCCAGCACACCCCTACGCATGACTTTGGATGAGCAGTTCTTC. Translating gives CASTPLRMTLDEQFF. Based on the CDR3 plus reference TRBV11-3 and TRBJ2-1, the full variable domain is EAGVVQSPRYKIIEKKQPVAFWCNPISGHNTLYWYLQNLGQGPELLIRYENEEAVDDSQLPKDRFSAERLKGVDSTLKIQPAELGDSAVYLCASTPLRMTLDEQFFGPGTRLTVL.

The CDR3 spells CASSMWQNTGELFF. The CDR3 region has the DNA TGTGCCAGTAGTATGTGGCAAAACACCGGGGAGCTGTTTTTT. The V gene is TRBV19, the J gene TRBJ2-2; D call uncertain. Trimming shortened V by 3 bases and J by 2 bases, and 7 bases separated the two germline ends. The germline gives CDR1 LNHDA, CDR2 SQIVND (reference sequence). The CDR3 loop spans 14 amino acids.